The present T cell receptor beta chain was sequenced within a study of T cell clones after liver transplantation. Study as a whole: Three of the eight recipients were HCV-positive; the rest had non-autoimmune, non-viral transplant indications.

This clone was picked up a small number of times. The assay was immunoSEQ multiplex PCR, and TCRdb's table has in-frame clones only and misses some. The data contain about 11,000 clones, approximately 74% of them singletons. This clonotype was obtained from a human patient who received a liver transplant. Some T cells may originate from the graft donor. This specimen consisted of CD4+ T cells from blood, obtained about 31 months after liver transplant.

The CDR3 loop is CASSQDFTGLNEKLFF. As DNA, the CDR3 is TGCGCCAGCAGCCAAGATTTCACAGGGCTTAATGAAAAACTGTTTTTT. This chain connects TRBV4-3 to TRBJ1-4, with D perhaps TRBD1 (6 bases). CDR1 LGHNA and CDR2 YSLEER come from the germline V gene. This CDR3 region has 16 residues. The ends were cut back, 0 bases at V and 4 bases at J, with 12 bases in the middle.